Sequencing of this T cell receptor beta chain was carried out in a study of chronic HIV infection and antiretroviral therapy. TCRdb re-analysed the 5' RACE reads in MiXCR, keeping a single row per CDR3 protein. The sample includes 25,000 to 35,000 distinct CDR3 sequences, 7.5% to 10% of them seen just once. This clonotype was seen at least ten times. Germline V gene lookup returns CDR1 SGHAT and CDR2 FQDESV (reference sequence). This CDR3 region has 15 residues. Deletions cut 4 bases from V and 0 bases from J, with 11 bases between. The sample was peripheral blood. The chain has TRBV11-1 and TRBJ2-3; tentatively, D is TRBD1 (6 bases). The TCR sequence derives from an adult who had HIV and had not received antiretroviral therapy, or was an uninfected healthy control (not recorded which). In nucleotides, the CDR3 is TGTGCCAGCAGCTCAGACAGGATAAGCACAGATACGCAGTATTTT. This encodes CASSSDRISTDTQYF.